This TCR beta chain was sequenced during a study of T cell repertoires in cytomegalovirus infection. A few counts support this clonotype. Its cognate antigen is unknown. TCRdb reprocessed the reads via MiXCR and lists one record per CDR3 protein. Of hundreds of thousands of distinct CDR3 sequences in the sample, around 35% were seen once. Study results and caveats: Identification of carriers of CMV plus the relevant HLA was performed using cumulative public TCR beta family frequency. HLA-C-restricted CMV clonotypes gave the most frequent clonotype in two of eight donors.

This receptor was identified in a human donor in good health (CMV status not recorded). Some clones in this sample may be carry-over from other donors' samples. Sequencing used cultured PBMCs, obtained from culture after CMV antigen stimulation.

CDR3 in amino acids: CASSQDGGVTSEAFF. The CDR3 region has the DNA TGCGCCAGCAGCCAAGATGGCGGGGTAACAAGTGAAGCTTTCTTT. The chain uses TRBV4-1 and TRBJ1-1; D is unclear. The CDR3 loop spans 15 amino acids. Deletions cut 0 bases from V and 7 bases from J, with 15 bases between. Germline V lookup: CDR1 MGHRA, CDR2 YSYEKL.